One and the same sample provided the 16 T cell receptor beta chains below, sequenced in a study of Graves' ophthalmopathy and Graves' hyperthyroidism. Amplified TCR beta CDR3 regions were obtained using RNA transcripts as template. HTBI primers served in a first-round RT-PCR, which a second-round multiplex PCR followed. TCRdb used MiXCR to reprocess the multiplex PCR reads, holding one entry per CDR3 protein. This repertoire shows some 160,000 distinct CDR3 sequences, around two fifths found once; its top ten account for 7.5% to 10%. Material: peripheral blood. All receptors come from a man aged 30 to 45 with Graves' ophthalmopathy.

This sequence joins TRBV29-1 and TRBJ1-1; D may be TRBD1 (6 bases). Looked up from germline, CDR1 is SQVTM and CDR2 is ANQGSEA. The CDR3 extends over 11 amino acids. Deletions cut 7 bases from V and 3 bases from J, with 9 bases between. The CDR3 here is CSAPGDTEAFF. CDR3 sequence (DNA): TGCAGCGCCCCAGGGGACACTGAAGCTTTCTTT.

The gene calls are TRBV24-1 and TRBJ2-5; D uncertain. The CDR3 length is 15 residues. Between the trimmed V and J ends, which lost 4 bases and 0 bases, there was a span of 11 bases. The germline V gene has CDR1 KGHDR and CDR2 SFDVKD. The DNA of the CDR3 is TGTGCCACCAGTGACTCTGGACGGAACCAAGAGACCCAGTACTTC. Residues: CATSDSGRNQETQYF.

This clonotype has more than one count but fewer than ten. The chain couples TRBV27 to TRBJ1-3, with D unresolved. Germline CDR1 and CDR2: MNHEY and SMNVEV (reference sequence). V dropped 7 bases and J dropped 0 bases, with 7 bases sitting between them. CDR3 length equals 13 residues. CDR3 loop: CASKTNSGNTIYF. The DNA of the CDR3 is TGTGCCAGCAAGACCAACTCTGGAAACACCATATATTTT.

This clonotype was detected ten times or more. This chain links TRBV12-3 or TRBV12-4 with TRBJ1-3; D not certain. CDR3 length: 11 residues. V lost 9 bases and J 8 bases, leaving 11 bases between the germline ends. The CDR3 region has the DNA TGTGCCAGACGCCCCGGGGACACCATATATTTT. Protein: CARRPGDTIYF.

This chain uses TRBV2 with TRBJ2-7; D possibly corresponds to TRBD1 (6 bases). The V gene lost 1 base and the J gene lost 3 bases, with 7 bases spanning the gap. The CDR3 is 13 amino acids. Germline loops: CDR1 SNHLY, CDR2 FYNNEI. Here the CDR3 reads CASSEEGGYEQYF. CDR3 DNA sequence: TGTGCCAGCAGTGAAGAAGGGGGCTACGAGCAGTACTTC.

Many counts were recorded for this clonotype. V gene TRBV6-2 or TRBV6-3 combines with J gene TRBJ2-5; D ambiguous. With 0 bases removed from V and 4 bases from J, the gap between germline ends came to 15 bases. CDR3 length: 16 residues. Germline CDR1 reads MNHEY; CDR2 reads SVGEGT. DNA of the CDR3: TGTGCCAGCAGTTACTCATTGGCTGGGTATCTAGAGACCCAGTACTTC. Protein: CASSYSLAGYLETQYF.

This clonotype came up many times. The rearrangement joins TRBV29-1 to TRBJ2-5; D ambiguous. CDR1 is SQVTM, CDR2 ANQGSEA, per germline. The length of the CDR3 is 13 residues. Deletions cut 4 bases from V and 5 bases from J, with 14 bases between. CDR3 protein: CSVGSLFWETQYF. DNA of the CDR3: TGCAGCGTTGGTAGCCTGTTCTGGGAGACCCAGTACTTC.

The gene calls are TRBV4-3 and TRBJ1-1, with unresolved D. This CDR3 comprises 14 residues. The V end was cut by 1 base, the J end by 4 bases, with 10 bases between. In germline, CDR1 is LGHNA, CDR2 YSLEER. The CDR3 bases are TGCGCCAGCAGCCAAGGCCTAGAGGGCACTGAAGCTTTCTTT. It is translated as CASSQGLEGTEAFF.

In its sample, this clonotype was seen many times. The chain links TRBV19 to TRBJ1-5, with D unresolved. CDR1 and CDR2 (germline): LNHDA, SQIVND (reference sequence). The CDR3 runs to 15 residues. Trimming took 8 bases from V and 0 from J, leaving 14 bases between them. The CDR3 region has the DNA TGTGCCAGTGAAGCCAGCGGCTATAGCAATCAGCCCCAGCATTTT. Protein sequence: CASEASGYSNQPQHF.

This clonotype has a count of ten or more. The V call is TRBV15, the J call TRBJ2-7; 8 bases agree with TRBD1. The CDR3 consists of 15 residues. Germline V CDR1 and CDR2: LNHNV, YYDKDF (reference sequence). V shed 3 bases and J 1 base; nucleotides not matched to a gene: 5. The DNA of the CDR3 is TGTGCCACCAGCAGCCAGGGGGCTGGTTCCTACGAGCAGTACTTC. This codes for CATSSQGAGSYEQYF.

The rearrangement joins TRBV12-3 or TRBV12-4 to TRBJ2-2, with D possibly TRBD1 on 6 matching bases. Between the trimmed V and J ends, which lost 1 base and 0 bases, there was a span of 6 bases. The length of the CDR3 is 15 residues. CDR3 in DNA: TGTGCCAGCAGTTTAGGGACAGCGAACACCGGGGAGCTGTTTTTT. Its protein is CASSLGTANTGELFF.

CDR3 in DNA: TGTGCCAGCAGTTACTCTCCGACTAGCGGGAGGGTCTACACCGGGGAGCTGTTTTTT. This sequence encodes CASSYSPTSGRVYTGELFF. The chain recombines TRBV6-2 or TRBV6-3 with TRBJ2-2; 14 bases are shared with TRBD2. CDR1 MNHEY and CDR2 SVGEGT come from the germline V gene. With 0 bases clipped from V and 3 bases from J, the junction kept 6 bases outside the gene matches. The CDR3 sequence is 19 residues long.

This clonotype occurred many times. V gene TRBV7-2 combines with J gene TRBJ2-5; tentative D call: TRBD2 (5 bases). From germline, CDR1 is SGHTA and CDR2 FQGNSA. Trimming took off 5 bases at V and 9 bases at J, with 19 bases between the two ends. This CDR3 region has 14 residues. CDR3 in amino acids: CASSPRASWGAQYF. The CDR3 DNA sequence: TGTGCCAGCAGCCCAAGGGCTAGCTGGGGAGCCCAGTACTTC.

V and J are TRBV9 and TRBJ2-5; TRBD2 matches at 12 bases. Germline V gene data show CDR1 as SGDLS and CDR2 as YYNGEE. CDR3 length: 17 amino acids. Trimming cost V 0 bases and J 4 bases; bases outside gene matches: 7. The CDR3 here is CASSVGLAGGTAETQYF. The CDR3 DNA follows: TGTGCCAGCAGCGTAGGGCTAGCGGGAGGGACGGCAGAGACCCAGTACTTC.

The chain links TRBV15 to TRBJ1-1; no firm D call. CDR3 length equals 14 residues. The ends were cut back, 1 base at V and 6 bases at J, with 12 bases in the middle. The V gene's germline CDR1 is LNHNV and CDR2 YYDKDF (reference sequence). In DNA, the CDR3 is TGTGCCACCAGCAGAGCCATCCAGGAGTCTGAAGCTTTCTTT. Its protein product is CATSRAIQESEAFF.

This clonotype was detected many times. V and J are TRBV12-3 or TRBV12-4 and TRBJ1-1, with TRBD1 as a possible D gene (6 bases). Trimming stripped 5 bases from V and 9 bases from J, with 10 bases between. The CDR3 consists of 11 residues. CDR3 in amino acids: CASSRRGKAFF. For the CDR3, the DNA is TGTGCCAGCAGTAGGAGGGGGAAAGCTTTCTTT.